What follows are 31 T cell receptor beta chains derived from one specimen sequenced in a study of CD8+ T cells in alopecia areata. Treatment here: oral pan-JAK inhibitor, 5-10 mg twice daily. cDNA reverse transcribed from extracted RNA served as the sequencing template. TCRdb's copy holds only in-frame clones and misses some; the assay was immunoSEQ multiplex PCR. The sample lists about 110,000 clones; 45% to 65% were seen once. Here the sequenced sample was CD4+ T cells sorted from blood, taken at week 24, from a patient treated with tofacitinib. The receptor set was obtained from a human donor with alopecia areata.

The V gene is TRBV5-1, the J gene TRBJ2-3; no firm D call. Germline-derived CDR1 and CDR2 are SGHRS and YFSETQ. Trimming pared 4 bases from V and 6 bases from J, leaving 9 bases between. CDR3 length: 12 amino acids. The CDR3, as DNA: TGCGCCAGCAGCCCTTCTTCGGATACGCAGTATTTT. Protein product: CASSPSSDTQYF.

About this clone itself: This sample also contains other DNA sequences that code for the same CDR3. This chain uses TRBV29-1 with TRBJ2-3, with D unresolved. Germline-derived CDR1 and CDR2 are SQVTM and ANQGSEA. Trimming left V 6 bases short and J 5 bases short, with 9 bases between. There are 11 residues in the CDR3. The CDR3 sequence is CSVLAGDTQYF. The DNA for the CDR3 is TGCAGCGTCTTAGCAGGAGATACGCAGTATTTT.

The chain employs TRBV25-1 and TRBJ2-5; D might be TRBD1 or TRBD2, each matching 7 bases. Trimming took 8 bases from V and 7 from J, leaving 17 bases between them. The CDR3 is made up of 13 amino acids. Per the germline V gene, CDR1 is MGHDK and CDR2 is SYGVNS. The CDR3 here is CASSRQGGGTQYF. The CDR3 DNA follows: TGTGCCAGCTCAAGACAGGGAGGGGGGACCCAGTACTTC.

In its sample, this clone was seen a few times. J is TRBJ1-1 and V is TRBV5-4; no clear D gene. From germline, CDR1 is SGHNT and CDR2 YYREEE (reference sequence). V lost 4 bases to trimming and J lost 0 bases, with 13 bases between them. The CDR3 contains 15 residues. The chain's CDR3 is CASSGLGRMNTEAFF. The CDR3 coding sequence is TGTGCCAGCAGCGGGTTAGGTAGAATGAACACTGAAGCTTTCTTT.

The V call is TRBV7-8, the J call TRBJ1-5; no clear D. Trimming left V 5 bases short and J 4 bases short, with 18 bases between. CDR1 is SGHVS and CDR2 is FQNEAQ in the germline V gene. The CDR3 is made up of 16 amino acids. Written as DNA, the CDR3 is TGTGCCAGCAGCCCTCTTTTGGGCGTAGTAAATCAGCCCCAGCATTTT. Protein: CASSPLLGVVNQPQHF.

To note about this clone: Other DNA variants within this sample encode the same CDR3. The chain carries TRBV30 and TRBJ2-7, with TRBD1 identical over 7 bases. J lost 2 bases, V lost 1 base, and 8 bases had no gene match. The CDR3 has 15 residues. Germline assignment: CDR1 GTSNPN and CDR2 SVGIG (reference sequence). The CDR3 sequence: CAWSALGQATYEQYF. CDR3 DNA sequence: TGTGCCTGGAGTGCACTAGGACAGGCAACCTACGAGCAGTACTTC.

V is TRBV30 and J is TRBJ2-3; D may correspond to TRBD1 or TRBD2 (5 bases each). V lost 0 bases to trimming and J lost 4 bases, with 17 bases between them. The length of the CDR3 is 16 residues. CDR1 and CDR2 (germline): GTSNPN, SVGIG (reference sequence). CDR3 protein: CAWSVIFSGAADTQYF. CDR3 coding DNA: TGTGCCTGGAGTGTGATCTTTTCCGGGGCGGCAGATACGCAGTATTTT.

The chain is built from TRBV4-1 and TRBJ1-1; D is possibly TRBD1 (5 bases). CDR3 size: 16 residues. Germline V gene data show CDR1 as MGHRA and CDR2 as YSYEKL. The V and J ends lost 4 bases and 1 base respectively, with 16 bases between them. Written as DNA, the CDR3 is TGCGCCAGCAGCCCGGCGGGAGGGGATCGGAACACTGAAGCTTTCTTT. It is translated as CASSPAGGDRNTEAFF.

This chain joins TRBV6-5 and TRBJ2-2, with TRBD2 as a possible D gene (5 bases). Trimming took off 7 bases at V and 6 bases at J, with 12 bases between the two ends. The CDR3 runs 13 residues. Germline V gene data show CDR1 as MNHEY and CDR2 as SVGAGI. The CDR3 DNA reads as TGTGCCAGCATGGGAGATCGCCCCGGGGAGCTGTTTTTT. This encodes CASMGDRPGELFF.

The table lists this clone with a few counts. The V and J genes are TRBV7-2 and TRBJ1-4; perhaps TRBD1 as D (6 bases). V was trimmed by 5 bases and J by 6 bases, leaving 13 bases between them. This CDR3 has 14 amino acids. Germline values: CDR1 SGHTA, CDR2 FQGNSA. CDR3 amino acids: CASSLTGGHEKLFF. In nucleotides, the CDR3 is TGTGCCAGCAGCCTGACTGGGGGGCATGAAAAACTGTTTTTT.

The CDR3 reads CAWGIQETQYF. CDR3 coding DNA: TGTGCCTGGGGGATTCAAGAGACCCAGTACTTC. The chain joins TRBV30 to TRBJ2-5, with no clear D. This CDR3 has 11 amino acids. The germline V gene encodes CDR1 GTSNPN and CDR2 SVGIG (reference sequence). The V end was cut by 5 bases, the J end by 2 bases, with 6 bases between.

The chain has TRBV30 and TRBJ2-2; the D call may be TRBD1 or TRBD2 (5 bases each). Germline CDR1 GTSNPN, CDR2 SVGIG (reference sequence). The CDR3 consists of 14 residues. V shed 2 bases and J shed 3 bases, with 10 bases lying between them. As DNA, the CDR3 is TGTGCCTGGAGTCCTGGGACCTACACCGGGGAGCTGTTTTTT. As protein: CAWSPGTYTGELFF.

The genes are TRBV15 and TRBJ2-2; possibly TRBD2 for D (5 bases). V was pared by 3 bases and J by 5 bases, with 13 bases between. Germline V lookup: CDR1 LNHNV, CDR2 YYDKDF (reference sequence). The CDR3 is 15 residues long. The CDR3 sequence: CATSRSQERTGELFF. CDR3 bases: TGTGCCACCAGCAGGTCTCAGGAGCGGACCGGGGAGCTGTTTTTT.

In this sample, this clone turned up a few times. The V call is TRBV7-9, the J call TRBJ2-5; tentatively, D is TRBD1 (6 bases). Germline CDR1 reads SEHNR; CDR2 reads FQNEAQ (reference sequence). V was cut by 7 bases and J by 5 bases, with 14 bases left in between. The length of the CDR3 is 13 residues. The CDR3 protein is CASTLGAGETQYF. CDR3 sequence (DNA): TGTGCCAGCACCTTGGGGGCCGGGGAGACCCAGTACTTC.

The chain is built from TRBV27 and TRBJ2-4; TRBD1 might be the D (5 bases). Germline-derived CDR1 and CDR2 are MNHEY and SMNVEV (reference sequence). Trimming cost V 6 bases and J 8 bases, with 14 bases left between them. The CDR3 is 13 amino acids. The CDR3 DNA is TGTGCCAGCAGCCCAACTTCAGGGTACATTCAGTACTTC. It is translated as CASSPTSGYIQYF.

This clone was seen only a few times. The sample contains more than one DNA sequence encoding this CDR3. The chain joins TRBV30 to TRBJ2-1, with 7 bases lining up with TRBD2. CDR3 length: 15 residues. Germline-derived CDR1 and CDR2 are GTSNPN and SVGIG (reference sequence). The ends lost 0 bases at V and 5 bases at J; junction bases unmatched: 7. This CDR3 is CAWSVGLAGHNEQFF. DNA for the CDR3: TGTGCCTGGAGTGTAGGGTTAGCGGGCCACAATGAGCAGTTCTTC. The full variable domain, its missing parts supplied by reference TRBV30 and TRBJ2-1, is SQTIHQWPATLVQPVGSPLSLECTVEGTSNPNLYWYRQAAGRGLQLLFYSVGIGQISSEVPQNLSASRPQDRQFILSSKKLLLSDSGFYLCAWSVGLAGHNEQFFGPGTRLTVL.

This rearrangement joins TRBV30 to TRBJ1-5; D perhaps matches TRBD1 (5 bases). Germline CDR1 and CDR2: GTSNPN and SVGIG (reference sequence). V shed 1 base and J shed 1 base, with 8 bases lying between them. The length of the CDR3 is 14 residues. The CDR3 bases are TGTGCCTGGAGTGGGGACTTCAGCAATCAGCCCCAGCATTTT. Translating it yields CAWSGDFSNQPQHF.

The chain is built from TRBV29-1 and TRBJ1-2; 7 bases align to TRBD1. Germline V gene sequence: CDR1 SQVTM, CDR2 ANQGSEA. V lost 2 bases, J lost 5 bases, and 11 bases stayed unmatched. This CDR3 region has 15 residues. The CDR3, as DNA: TGCAGCGTTGAAAGGGGCCGGGACAGTGGATATGGCTACACCTTC. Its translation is CSVERGRDSGYGYTF.

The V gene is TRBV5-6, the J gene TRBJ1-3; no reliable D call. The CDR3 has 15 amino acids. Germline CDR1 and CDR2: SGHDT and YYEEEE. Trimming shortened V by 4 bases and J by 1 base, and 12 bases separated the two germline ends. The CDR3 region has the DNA TGTGCCAGCAGCCCCGGCGGCTTTTCTGGAAACACCATATATTTT. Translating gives CASSPGGFSGNTIYF. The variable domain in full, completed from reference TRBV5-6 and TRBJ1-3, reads DAGVTQSPTHLIKTRGQQVTLRCSPKSGHDTVSWYQQALGQGPQFIFQYYEEEERQRGNFPDRFSGHQFPNYSSELNVNALLLGDSALYLCASSPGGFSGNTIYFGEGSWLTVV.

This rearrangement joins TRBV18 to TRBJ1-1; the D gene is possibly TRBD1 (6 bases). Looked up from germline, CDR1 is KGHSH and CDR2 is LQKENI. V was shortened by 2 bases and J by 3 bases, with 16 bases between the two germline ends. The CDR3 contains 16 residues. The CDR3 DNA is TGTGCCAGCTCACCAAGTCGTCCAGGGGTGGACACTGAAGCTTTCTTT. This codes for CASSPSRPGVDTEAFF.

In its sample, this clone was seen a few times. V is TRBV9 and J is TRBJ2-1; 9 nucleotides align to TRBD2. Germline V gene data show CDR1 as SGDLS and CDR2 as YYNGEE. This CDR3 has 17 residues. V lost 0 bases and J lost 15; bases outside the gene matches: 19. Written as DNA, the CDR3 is TGTGCCAGCAGCGTAGAAGGGCCGGGACTAGCCATTATGTTTTCGTTCTTC. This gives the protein CASSVEGPGLAIMFSFF.

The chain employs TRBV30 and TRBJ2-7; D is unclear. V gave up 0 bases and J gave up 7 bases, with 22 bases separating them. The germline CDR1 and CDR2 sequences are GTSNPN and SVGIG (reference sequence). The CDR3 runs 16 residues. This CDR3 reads CAWSVSKVGWGKEQYF. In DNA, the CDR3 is TGTGCCTGGAGTGTCTCCAAGGTGGGCTGGGGTAAAGAGCAGTACTTC.

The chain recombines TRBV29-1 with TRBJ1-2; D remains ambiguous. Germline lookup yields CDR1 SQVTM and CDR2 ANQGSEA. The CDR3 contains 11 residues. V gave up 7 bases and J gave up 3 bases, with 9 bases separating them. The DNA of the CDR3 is TGCAGCGCCTCTGAACACTATGGCTACACCTTC. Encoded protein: CSASEHYGYTF. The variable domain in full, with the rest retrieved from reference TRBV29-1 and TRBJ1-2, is SAVISQKPSRDICQRGTSLTIQCQVDSQVTMMFWYRQQPGQSLTLIATANQGSEATYESGFVIDKFPISRPNLTFSTLTVSNMSPEDSSIYLCSASEHYGYTFGSGTRLTVV.

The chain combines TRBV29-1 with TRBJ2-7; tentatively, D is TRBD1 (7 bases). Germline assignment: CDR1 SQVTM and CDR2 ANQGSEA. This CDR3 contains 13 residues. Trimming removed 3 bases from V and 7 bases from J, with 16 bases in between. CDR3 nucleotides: TGCAGCGTTGAGCAGGGGGGCTCTAGAGAGCAGTACTTC. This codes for CSVEQGGSREQYF.

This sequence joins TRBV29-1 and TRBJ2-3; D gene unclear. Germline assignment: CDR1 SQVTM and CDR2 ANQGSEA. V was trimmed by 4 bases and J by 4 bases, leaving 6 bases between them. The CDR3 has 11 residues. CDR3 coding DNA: TGCAGCGTTGCCGGTTCAGATACGCAGTATTTT. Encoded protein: CSVAGSDTQYF.

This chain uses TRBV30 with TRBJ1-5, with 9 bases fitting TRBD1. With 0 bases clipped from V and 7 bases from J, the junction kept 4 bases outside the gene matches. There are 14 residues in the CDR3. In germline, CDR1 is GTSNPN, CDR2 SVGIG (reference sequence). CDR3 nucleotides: TGTGCCTGGAGTGTACAGGGGGCGGCGCAGCCCCAGCATTTT. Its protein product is CAWSVQGAAQPQHF.

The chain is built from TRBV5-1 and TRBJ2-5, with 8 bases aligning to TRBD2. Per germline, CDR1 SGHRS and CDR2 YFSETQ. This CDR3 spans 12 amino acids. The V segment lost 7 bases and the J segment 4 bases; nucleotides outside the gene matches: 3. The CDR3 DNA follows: TGCGCCAGCTCCGGGGGGGGAGAGACCCAGTACTTC. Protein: CASSGGGETQYF.

CDR3 sequence reads: CASSLSLAGGSSYEQYF. CDR3 in DNA: TGTGCCAGCAGCTTATCACTAGCGGGGGGAAGCTCCTACGAGCAGTACTTC. The chain employs TRBV7-2 and TRBJ2-7; 12 positions match TRBD2. Germline trimming cut 2 bases from V and 0 bases from J; bases unmatched to any gene: 5. The CDR3 loop spans 17 amino acids. Per the germline V gene, CDR1 is SGHTA and CDR2 is FQGNSA.

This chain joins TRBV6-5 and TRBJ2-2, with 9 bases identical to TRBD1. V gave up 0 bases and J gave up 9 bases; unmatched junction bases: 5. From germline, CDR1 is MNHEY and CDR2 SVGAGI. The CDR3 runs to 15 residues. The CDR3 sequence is CASSYSGQGGRELFF. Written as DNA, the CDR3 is TGTGCCAGCAGTTACTCGGGACAGGGAGGAAGGGAGCTGTTTTTT.

CDR3 nucleotide sequence: TGTGCCAGCAGTGTAGTGGGGAGCACAGATACGCAGTATTTT. Translating gives CASSVVGSTDTQYF. The J gene is TRBJ2-3, the V gene TRBV2, with D hard to call. The V gene lost 4 bases and the J gene lost 0 bases, with 8 bases spanning the gap. CDR3 length: 14 amino acids. Germline values: CDR1 SNHLY, CDR2 FYNNEI.

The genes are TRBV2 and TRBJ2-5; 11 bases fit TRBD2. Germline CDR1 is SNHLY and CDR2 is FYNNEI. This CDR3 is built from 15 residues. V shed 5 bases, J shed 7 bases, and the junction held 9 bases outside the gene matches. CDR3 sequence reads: CASSRTSGGGRTQYF. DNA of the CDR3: TGTGCCAGCAGTCGAACTAGCGGGGGCGGGAGGACCCAGTACTTC. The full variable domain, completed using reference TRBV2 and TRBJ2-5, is EPEVTQTPSHQVTQMGQEVILRCVPISNHLYFYWYRQILGQKVEFLVSFYNNEISEKSEIFDDQFSVERPDGSNFTLKIRSTKLEDSAMYFCASSRTSGGGRTQYFGPGTRLLVL.